This TCR beta chain was identified during a study of blood T cell repertoires in COVID-19. Study summary: The samples span acute and convalescent COVID-19 from the United States, Italy and Spain. PBMCs, B-cell-depleted T cells, or T cells were the source of the cDNA or gDNA that made up the material.

The germline CDR1 and CDR2 sequences are MDHEN and SYDVKM. The length of the CDR3 is 15 residues. The V gene end was trimmed by 6 bases and the J gene end by 3 bases; junction bases not matched to a gene: 6. In the original processing: Quantification of nucleated cells was approximated via reference gene primer amplification. Sequencing used immunoSEQ multiplex PCR; TCRdb keeps in-frame clones, though not all of them. V and J calls and clone size come straight from that table; D and trimming were deduced from the DNA. The sample shows about 190,000 clones, almost 85% of them seen only once. The chain combines TRBV28 with TRBJ2-3; 10 bases align to TRBD2. Sequenced sample: peripheral blood. This sequence originates from a woman aged 65 to 85 with active or convalescent COVID-19. In DNA form, the CDR3 reads TGTGCCAGCAGACAAGCGGGAGGGCCTACAGATACGCAGTATTTT. It specifies CASRQAGGPTDTQYF.